The next 14 T cell receptor beta chains were all read from a single sample in a study of blood T cell repertoires in COVID-19. This table comes from immunoSEQ multiplex PCR, and its TCRdb copy is limited to in-frame clones, with some not included. Found here are 180,000 or so clones, around 86% of them singletons; the top ten hold about 0.95%. The sequencing input was peripheral blood. These receptors were obtained from a young man with acute or convalescent COVID-19.

This sequence joins TRBV5-8 and TRBJ1-5; 7 bases line up with TRBD1. V shed 4 bases and J 0 bases; nucleotides not matched to a gene: 7. The CDR3 is 16 amino acids. In germline, CDR1 is SGHTS, CDR2 YDEGEE. The CDR3 bases are TGTGCCAGCAGCGCGTACAGGGGACATAGCAATCAGCCCCAGCATTTT. Translation gives CASSAYRGHSNQPQHF.

The chain combines TRBV5-4 with TRBJ2-3; 8 bases align to TRBD1. There are 16 residues in the CDR3. V shed 3 bases, J shed 2 bases, and the junction held 8 bases outside the gene matches. Per germline, CDR1 SGHNT and CDR2 YYREEE (reference sequence). The chain's CDR3 is CASSYPDREYTDTQYF. In DNA form, the CDR3 reads TGTGCCAGCAGCTACCCGGACAGGGAGTACACAGATACGCAGTATTTT.

In its sample, this clone was seen a few times. This sequence joins TRBV28 and TRBJ1-1; a possible D gene is TRBD1 (5 bases). V was trimmed by 1 base and J by 0 bases, leaving 12 bases between them. Germline CDR1 MDHEN, CDR2 SYDVKM. The CDR3 contains 16 residues. This chain's CDR3 is CASSLLGQGMNTEAFF. In DNA, the CDR3 is TGTGCCAGCAGTTTATTAGGCCAGGGTATGAACACTGAAGCTTTCTTT.

The chain has TRBV29-1 and TRBJ2-7; 7 bases are shared with TRBD1. The CDR3 runs 13 residues. V shed 7 bases and J 3 bases; nucleotides not matched to a gene: 9. The germline gives CDR1 SQVTM, CDR2 ANQGSEA. CDR3 sequence (DNA): TGCAGCGGGAGCAGGGGGAATGGCTACGAGCAGTACTTC. It yields the protein CSGSRGNGYEQYF.

This sequence joins TRBV7-9 and TRBJ2-5, with 7 positions matching TRBD1. This CDR3 has 15 residues. Germline CDR1 SEHNR, CDR2 FQNEAQ (reference sequence). With V trimmed by 5 bases and J by 2 bases, 8 bases remained unmatched. CDR3: CASSPGQAGQETQYF. The CDR3 nucleotides are TGTGCCAGCAGCCCCGGACAGGCTGGACAAGAGACCCAGTACTTC.

To note about this clone: Compared with germline, one end of the junction differs, possibly owing to a read error. The chain joins TRBV19 to TRBJ1-5, with 10 bases identical to TRBD1. This CDR3 region has 14 residues. Germline V lookup: CDR1 LNHDA, CDR2 SQIVND (reference sequence). CDR3 loop: CASSSDRGPQSQHF. The CDR3 DNA is TGTGCCAGTAGTTCTGACAGGGGGCCTCAGTCCCAGCATTTT.

The V and J genes are TRBV13 and TRBJ1-5; D unclear. The CDR3 extends over 15 amino acids. V was pared by 4 bases and J by 5 bases, with 15 bases between. Per germline, CDR1 PRHDT and CDR2 FYEKMQ (reference sequence). The CDR3 sequence: CASSSRVFPDQPQHF. The CDR3 DNA is TGTGCCAGCAGCTCCCGTGTTTTCCCAGATCAGCCCCAGCATTTT.

V usage is TRBV5-1 and J usage is TRBJ2-3; D is possibly TRBD2 (6 bases). V dropped 0 bases and J dropped 0 bases, with 8 bases sitting between them. The CDR3 has 15 residues. Germline V lookup: CDR1 SGHRS, CDR2 YFSETQ. The chain's CDR3 is CASSLVGGSTDTQYF. The CDR3 DNA reads TGCGCCAGCAGCTTGGTCGGGGGAAGCACAGATACGCAGTATTTT.

The chain uses TRBV6-5 and TRBJ2-7, with TRBD1 matching 9 bases. Losses at the gene ends were 5 bases for V and 2 bases for J; bases not matched to a gene: 7. CDR1 is MNHEY and CDR2 is SVGAGI in the germline V gene. The CDR3 is 15 residues long. CDR3 amino acids: CASSRPGQGTYEQYF. The CDR3 DNA sequence: TGTGCCAGCAGTAGACCGGGACAGGGTACCTACGAGCAGTACTTC.

This chain uses TRBV30 with TRBJ2-1, with 9 nucleotides matching TRBD2. Trimming cost V 4 bases and J 6 bases; bases outside gene matches: 4. The CDR3 totals 13 residues. CDR1 and CDR2 from the germline V gene are GTSNPN and SVGIG (reference sequence). The CDR3 nucleotides are TGTGCCTGGAAGCGGGGGGCGGGCAATGAGCAGTTCTTC. This sequence encodes CAWKRGAGNEQFF.

The genes are TRBV6-5 and TRBJ2-5, with D perhaps TRBD2 (6 bases). The V and J ends lost 5 bases and 4 bases respectively, with 17 bases between them. The CDR3 loop spans 15 amino acids. CDR1 and CDR2 from the germline V gene are MNHEY and SVGAGI. CDR3 nucleotides: TGTGCCAGCAGTCAAACCGCAGGGAGGAGAGAGACCCAGTACTTC. As protein: CASSQTAGRRETQYF.

This chain links TRBV29-1 with TRBJ1-5, with a possible D match to TRBD1 (6 bases). The CDR3 is 13 residues long. V dropped 6 bases and J dropped 0 bases, with 9 bases sitting between them. Germline V CDR1 and CDR2: SQVTM, ANQGSEA. The CDR3 sequence is CSVLDSSNQPQHF. CDR3 in DNA: TGCAGCGTCCTGGACAGTAGCAATCAGCCCCAGCATTTT.

This sequence joins TRBV19 and TRBJ1-5; D call uncertain. Germline CDR1 is LNHDA and CDR2 is SQIVND (reference sequence). This CDR3 comprises 13 residues. V was clipped by 2 bases and J by 1 base, with 3 bases between them. DNA of the CDR3: TGTGCCAGTAGTATATCGAGCAATCAGCCCCAGCATTTT. Translating it yields CASSISSNQPQHF.

The chain recombines TRBV7-2 with TRBJ2-1; TRBD2 aligns across 10 bases. The CDR3 totals 15 residues. The J segment lost 6 bases and the V segment lost 5 bases, leaving 7 bases of the junction unmatched. From germline, CDR1 is SGHTA and CDR2 FQGNSA. This CDR3 reads CASSPAQRGGNEQFF. CDR3 DNA sequence: TGTGCCAGCAGCCCGGCGCAGCGGGGGGGCAATGAGCAGTTCTTC.